These 5 T cell receptor beta chains came from one sample sequenced in a study of CDR3 diversity in severe acne. TCRdb re-called the PCR reads through MiXCR, storing one row per CDR3 protein. The data contain 97,000 or so distinct CDR3 sequences, roughly half of them singletons. The sample taken for sequencing was blood. The receptors originated from a male donor with acne.

Sample share makes this clonotype medium-sized. The J gene is TRBJ1-5, the V gene TRBV20-1, with D perhaps TRBD1 (6 bases). CDR3 length equals 14 residues. Germline values: CDR1 DFQATT, CDR2 SNEGSKA (reference sequence). V shed 6 bases and J shed 7 bases, with 19 bases lying between them. The CDR3 protein is CSALEVGGGQPQHF. The CDR3 DNA sequence: TGCAGTGCCCTGGAGGTGGGGGGCGGCCAGCCCCAGCATTTT.

This clonotype has ten or more counts. This chain connects TRBV4-1 to TRBJ2-3; 7 bases line up with TRBD1. With 4 bases clipped from V and 2 bases from J, the junction kept 9 bases outside the gene matches. CDR3 length equals 16 residues. Germline CDR1 MGHRA, CDR2 YSYEKL. CDR3 in amino acids: CASSPDGTVVTDTQYF. The CDR3 DNA is TGCGCCAGCAGCCCAGACGGGACAGTCGTCACAGATACGCAGTATTTT.

This clonotype has at least ten counts. A much larger clone lies a single base off, so this may be a read error. V and J are TRBV2 and TRBJ2-7, with D possibly being TRBD1 (6 bases). Germline assignment: CDR1 SNHLY and CDR2 FYNNEI. This CDR3 has 13 amino acids. The CDR3 here is CASTTPSRGERYF. Written as DNA, the CDR3 is TGTGCCAGCACGACTCCATCCAGGGGCGAGCGGTACTTC.

In this sample, this clonotype turned up many times. The CDR3 loop reads CASSQLAGYGTDTQYF. The DNA of the CDR3 is TGCGCCAGCAGCCAATTAGCGGGTTATGGCACAGATACGCAGTATTTT. The V call is TRBV4-1, the J call TRBJ2-3, with 7 bases matching TRBD2. V was clipped by 2 bases and J by 1 base; unmatched bases: 6. The CDR3 spans 16 residues. CDR1 and CDR2 from the germline V gene are MGHRA and YSYEKL.

CDR3 in amino acids: CASSLSYGYEQYV. Written as DNA, the CDR3 is TGTGCCAGCAGCCTCTCCTACGGCTACGAGCAGTACGTC. The chain couples TRBV3-1 to TRBJ2-7; D remains ambiguous. The V gene lost 4 bases and the J gene lost 3 bases, with 10 bases spanning the gap. The V gene's germline CDR1 is LGHDT and CDR2 YNNKEL (reference sequence). CDR3 size: 13 residues.